The clone carrying this T cell receptor beta chain was observed a few times. Its antigen is unknown. Original processing methods: Lowest detectable productive clonotype frequency was 2.59 x 10-5. This table comes from immunoSEQ multiplex PCR, and its TCRdb copy is limited to in-frame clones, with some not included. That table supplies the V and J calls and clone size; D and trimming were determined from the DNA. This table has around 48,000 clones, roughly three quarters appearing once. These data belong to a study of STAT5B mutations in CD4+ large granular lymphocyte leukemia. Study-level results: Main leukemic clonotypes were patient-specific, but about 26% appeared at low frequency elsewhere.

Germline V CDR1 and CDR2: SGHTA, FQGTGA. The CDR3 covers 16 residues. V shed 2 bases and J 5 bases; nucleotides not matched to a gene: 11. This TCR derives from a human donor in good health. The sequencing input was CD4+ T cells from blood buffy coats. The rearrangement links TRBV7-3 to TRBJ2-7, with TRBD2 matching over 8 bases. CDR3 residues: CASSLPRGGTSDEQYF. CDR3 in DNA: TGTGCCAGCAGCTTACCCCGCGGGGGGACCTCGGACGAGCAGTACTTC.